The source of this TCR beta chain is a study of shared clonotypes between healthy human individuals (dated by TCRdb to about 2020). Study-level background: A few men and two women, aged 18 to 49 years, made up the cohort. Between about 0.8 and 8.9 billion PBMCs per donor were obtained by leukapheresis. Per donor, three plates each were used for CD4 naive and CD4 memory, two for CD8 naive, and one for CD8 memory. To increase sequencing depth and limit assay-specific biases, different laboratories used diverse techniques to prepare libraries and sequence TCR repertoires. To estimate repertoire size and how much clonotypes are shared between individuals, the study performed deep sequencing of blood TCR repertoires from 4 to 6 healthy adults.

Overall results and qualifications from the work: Because the study included only a small number of donors, the genetic and exposure-history diversity represented was limited. Even with the large sequencing depth, rarefaction of the sorted-subset datasets indicated that sequencing was incomplete. Across a few donors, around 5.4% of naive CD4, approximately 3.6% of naive CD8, 2% to 2.5% of memory CD4, and approximately 0.42% of memory CD8 clonotypes were shared. Pairwise subsampling indicated that sequencing depth was expected to affect the degree of clonotype sharing among donors. Compared with non-shared clonotypes, the clonotypes found in all four sorted-subset donors had higher generation probabilities. Naive subsets generally had larger estimated clonotype richness than memory subsets did. Sampling was limited to blood, and TCR repertoires in tissue likely differ from TCR repertoires in blood.

The CDR3, cysteine through phenylalanine, is 13 amino acids long. Just CDR3 DNA is preserved here, 39 bases in frame from base 1. V is clipped by 3 bases and J by 1 base, and the sequence between their germline boundaries is 6 bases long. CDR1 and CDR2 are drawn from the germline V gene: KGHSH, LQKENI. CD8 naive samples consisted of CD45RO-negative cells that were positively selected for CCR7, yielding a CD45RA+CCR7+ population without TemRA cells. Healthy HIV-negative adults with no recently reported acute infections or vaccinations were included as donors. Every donor was a Caucasian adult living in Nashville, Tennessee, USA. After blood collection by leukapheresis, PBMCs were isolated using Ficoll-Histopaque density gradient centrifugation and then cryopreserved in the vapor phase of liquid nitrogen. Purity and quantity of every magnetically sorted T cell population were checked by analytical flow cytometry. Each sorted fraction had its genomic DNA isolated and then quantified by UV absorbance on a Nanodrop 2000c.

Concerning this clone: This clone's antigen is unknown. The sample holds no much larger clone one base away, and base qualities are not on file. Other nucleotide sequences from this sample produce the same CDR3.

Using the deep immunoSEQ assay, TCR CDR3 regions were amplified from genomic DNA by multiplex PCR. Extracted genomic DNA from each cell subset was spread evenly across all wells of several immunoSEQ 96-well plates, with each plate serving as a replicate. For sorted subsets, about 200 ng genomic DNA, equal to 25,000 to 35,000 T cell genomes, was loaded into each replicate PCR. Purified libraries were quantified with a Qubit 3.0 fluorometer, sized on a Bioanalyzer 2100, and re-quantified with the KAPA Library Quantification kit. Every immunoSEQ 96-well plate was sequenced on a dedicated single-read 150-cycle Illumina NextSeq 550 flow cell. The original pipeline was this. The immunoSEQ output contained only junctional sequences without quality scores, so filtering could not match that applied to full-length reads. Sequences were annotated with PyIR, a Python wrapper for IgBLAST v1.9, and V/J genes and CDR3 were assigned using IMGT germline references. Any read was removed if the V/J assignment was weak (E-value above 1e-6), the CDR3 was missing, or the read contained stop codons, out-of-frame junctions, or ambiguous translated residues. V3J clonotypes were defined by identical inferred V gene, J gene, and CDR3 amino acid sequence. Percentage overlap between repertoires was calculated by dividing the number of shared unique clonotypes by the size of the smaller repertoire. Repertoire richness was assessed with RTK rarefaction, the Chao1 estimator, and Recon v2.1 estimates of unobserved clonotypes. Generation probabilities were computed with OLGA for all TCRbeta clonotypes obtained by the gDNA method from a handful of donors. TCRdb's version of the immuneACCESS table is confined to in-frame rearrangements and falls short of the full clone set. An unresolved V gene accounts for under half of the shortfall where checked; the remainder is of unknown origin. V and J calls and clone size are given by that table; D and trimming were obtained from the DNA. Across this sample there are roughly 2,000,000 clones, with roughly 93% seen only once. About 1.7% of the sample is in the top ten clones.

The clonotype comes from a man aged 18 to 30 in good health. Some clones in this sample may be carry-over from other donors' samples. The chain couples TRBV18 to TRBJ2-5; confidence is insufficient to name the D gene. Sequences were obtained from naive CD8+ T cells from PBMCs. This sample's cell subset or site label indicates: CD45RA+CCR7+. The CDR3: CASSPGPQETQYF. The bases are TGTGCCAGCTCACCGGGCCCCCAAGAGACCCAGTACTTC. The CDR3 plus the reference TRBV18 and TRBJ2-5 genes for the other parts give the full variable domain: NAGVMQNPRHLVRRRGQEARLRCSPMKGHSHVYWYRQLPEEGLKFMVYLQKENIIDESGMPKERFSAEFPKEGPSILRIQQVVRGDSAAYFCASSPGPQETQYFGPGTRLLVL.